This record concerns one T cell receptor (beta chain) sequence. Its matching antigen is unknown. These data come from a study of a mutant IDH1 vaccine in newly diagnosed glioma. Time point described: week 47, end of study. In every dose of vaccine, 300 ug of mutant IDH1 20-mer peptide was given alongside topical imiquimod. Germline-derived CDR1 and CDR2 are SGHVS and FQNEAQ. The CDR3 runs 12 residues. Trimming left V 1 base short and J 5 bases short, with 6 bases between. Study conclusions and caveats: There were vaccine-induced immune responses in roughly 93% of the patients.

Using immunoSEQ multiplex PCR, the repertoire was profiled, and TCRdb retains in-frame clones only, with some absent. The data hold 50,000 to 55,000 clones, with about two thirds observed a single time. This receptor was identified in a man aged 35 to 55 with glioma. Some clones in this sample may be carry-over from other donors' samples. V usage is TRBV7-8 and J usage is TRBJ2-7; D uncertain. This sample comprised peripheral blood mononuclear cells (PBMCs), obtained from a glioma patient whose treatment included an IDH1 peptide vaccine. CDR3 bases: TGTGCCAGCAGCTTAGGGGTAGACGAGCAGTACTTC. It yields the protein CASSLGVDEQYF.